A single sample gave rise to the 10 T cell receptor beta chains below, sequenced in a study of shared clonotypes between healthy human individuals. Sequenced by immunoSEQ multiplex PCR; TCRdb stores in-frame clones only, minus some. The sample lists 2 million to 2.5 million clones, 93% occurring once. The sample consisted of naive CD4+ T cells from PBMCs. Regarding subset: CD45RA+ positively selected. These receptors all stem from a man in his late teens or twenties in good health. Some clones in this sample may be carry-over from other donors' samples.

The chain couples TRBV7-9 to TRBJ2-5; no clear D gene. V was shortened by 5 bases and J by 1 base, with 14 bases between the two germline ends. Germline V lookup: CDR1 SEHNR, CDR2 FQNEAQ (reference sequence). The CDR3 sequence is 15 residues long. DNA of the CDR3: TGTGCCAGCAGCGGCGCCCCTACGCCCCAAGAGACCCAGTACTTC. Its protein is CASSGAPTPQETQYF.

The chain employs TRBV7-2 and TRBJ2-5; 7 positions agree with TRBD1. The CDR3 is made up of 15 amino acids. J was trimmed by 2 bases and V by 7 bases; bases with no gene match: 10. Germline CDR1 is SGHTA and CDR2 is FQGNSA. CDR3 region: CASNRGRGRQETQYF. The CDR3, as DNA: TGTGCCAGCAACCGGGGCAGGGGGAGACAAGAGACCCAGTACTTC.

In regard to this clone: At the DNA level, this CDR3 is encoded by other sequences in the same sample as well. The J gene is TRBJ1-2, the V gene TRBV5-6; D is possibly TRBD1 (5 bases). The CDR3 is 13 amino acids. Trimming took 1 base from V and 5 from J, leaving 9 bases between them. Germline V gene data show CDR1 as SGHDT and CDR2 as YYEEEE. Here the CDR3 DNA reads TGTGCCAGCAGCTTGCGTCCAGGGTATGGCTACACCTTC. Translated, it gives CASSLRPGYGYTF.

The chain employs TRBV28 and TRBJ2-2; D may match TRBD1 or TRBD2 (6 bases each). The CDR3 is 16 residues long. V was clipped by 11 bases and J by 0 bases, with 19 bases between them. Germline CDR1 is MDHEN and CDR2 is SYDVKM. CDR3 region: CASQQGGTTNTGELFF. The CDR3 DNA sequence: TGTGCCTCACAGCAAGGAGGGACAACGAACACCGGGGAGCTGTTTTTT.

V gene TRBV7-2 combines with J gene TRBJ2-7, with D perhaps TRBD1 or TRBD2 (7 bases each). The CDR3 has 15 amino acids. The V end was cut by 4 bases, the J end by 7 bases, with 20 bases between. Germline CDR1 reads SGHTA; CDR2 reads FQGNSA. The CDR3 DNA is TGTGCCAGCAGCTCCAGGGGGGGGGCTCCTAGGGAGCAGTACTTC. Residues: CASSSRGGAPREQYF.

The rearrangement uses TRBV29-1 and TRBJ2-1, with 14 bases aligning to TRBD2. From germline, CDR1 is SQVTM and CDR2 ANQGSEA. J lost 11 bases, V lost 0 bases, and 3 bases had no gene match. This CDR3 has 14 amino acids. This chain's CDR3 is CSVEEGLAGEKQFF. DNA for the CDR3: TGCAGCGTTGAAGAGGGACTAGCGGGAGAAAAGCAGTTCTTC.

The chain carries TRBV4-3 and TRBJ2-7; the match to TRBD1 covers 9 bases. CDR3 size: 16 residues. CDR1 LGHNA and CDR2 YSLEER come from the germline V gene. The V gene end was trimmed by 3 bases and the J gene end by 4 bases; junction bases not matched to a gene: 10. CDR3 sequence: CASSQITGTGMYEQYF. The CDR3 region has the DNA TGCGCCAGCAGCCAGATAACCGGGACAGGGATGTACGAGCAGTACTTC.

The CDR3 is CASSRDTLTEAFF. In nucleotides, the CDR3 is TGTGCCAGCAGCAGGGACACCCTCACTGAAGCTTTCTTT. The chain links TRBV7-9 to TRBJ1-1, with D possibly being TRBD1 (6 bases). The CDR3 loop spans 13 amino acids. CDR1 and CDR2 from the germline V gene are SEHNR and FQNEAQ (reference sequence). The V end lost 5 bases, the J end lost 4 bases, and 11 bases lay between the germline ends.

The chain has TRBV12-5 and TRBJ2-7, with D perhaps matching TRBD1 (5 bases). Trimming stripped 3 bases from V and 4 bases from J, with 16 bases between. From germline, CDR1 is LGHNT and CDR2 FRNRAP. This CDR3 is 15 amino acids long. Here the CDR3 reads CASGFGHSLWYEQYF. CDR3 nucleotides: TGTGCTAGTGGTTTCGGACACTCGTTGTGGTACGAGCAGTACTTC.

The CDR3 bases are TGTGCCAGCAGCTCACCACCCCCCCGGCCCCCGAAACCTTTCTTT. Residues: CASSSPPPRPPKPFF. The chain has TRBV11-2 and TRBJ1-1; D gene uncertain. The CDR3 loop spans 15 amino acids. Germline V lookup: CDR1 SGHAT, CDR2 FQNNGV. Trimming stripped 4 bases from V and 12 bases from J, with 24 bases between.